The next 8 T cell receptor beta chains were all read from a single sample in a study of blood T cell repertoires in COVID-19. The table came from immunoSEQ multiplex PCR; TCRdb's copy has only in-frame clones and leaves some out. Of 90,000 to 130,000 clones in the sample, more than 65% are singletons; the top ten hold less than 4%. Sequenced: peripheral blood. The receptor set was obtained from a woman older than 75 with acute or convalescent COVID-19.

As DNA, the CDR3 is TGTGCCAGCAGCTTAGGACAAACCCAAGAGACCCAGTACTTC. It codes for CASSLGQTQETQYF. V gene TRBV5-4 combines with J gene TRBJ2-5; a possible D gene is TRBD1 (5 bases). The V gene's germline CDR1 is SGHNT and CDR2 YYREEE (reference sequence). This CDR3 has 14 residues. Trimming shortened V by 2 bases and J by 1 base, and 9 bases separated the two germline ends.

The DNA for the CDR3 is TGTGCCAGCAGCTTAGGGGGCGGGGTCTACAATGAGCAGTTCTTC. This translates into CASSLGGGVYNEQFF. V gene TRBV7-2 combines with J gene TRBJ2-1; TRBD2 might be the D (6 bases). The germline gives CDR1 SGHTA, CDR2 FQGNSA. The CDR3 sequence is 15 residues long. Between the trimmed V and J ends, which lost 1 base and 3 bases, there was a span of 10 bases.

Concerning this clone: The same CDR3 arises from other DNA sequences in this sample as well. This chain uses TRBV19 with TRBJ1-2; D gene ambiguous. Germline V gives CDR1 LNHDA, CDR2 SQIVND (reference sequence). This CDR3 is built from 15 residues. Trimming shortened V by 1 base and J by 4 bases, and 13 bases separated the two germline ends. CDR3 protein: CASSIVGRRTYGYTF. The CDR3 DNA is TGTGCCAGTAGTATAGTAGGCAGGAGGACCTATGGCTACACCTTC. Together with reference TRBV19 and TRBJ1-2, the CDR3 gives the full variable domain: DGGITQSPKYLFRKEGQNVTLSCEQNLNHDAMYWYRQDPGQGLRLIYYSQIVNDFQKGDIAEGYSVSREKKESFPLTVTSAQKNPTAFYLCASSIVGRRTYGYTFGSGTRLTVV.

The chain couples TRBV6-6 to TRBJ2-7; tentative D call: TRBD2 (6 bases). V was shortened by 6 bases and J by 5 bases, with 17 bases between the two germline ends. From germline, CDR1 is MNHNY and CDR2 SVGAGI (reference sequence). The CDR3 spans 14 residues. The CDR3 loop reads CASSQAAGWNEQYF. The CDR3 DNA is TGTGCCAGCAGCCAAGCGGCGGGGTGGAACGAGCAGTACTTC.

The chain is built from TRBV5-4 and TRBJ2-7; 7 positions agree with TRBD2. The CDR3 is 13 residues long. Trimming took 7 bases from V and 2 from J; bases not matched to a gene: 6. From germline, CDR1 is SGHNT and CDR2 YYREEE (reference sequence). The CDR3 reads CASAAGRTYEQYF. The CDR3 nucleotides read TGTGCCAGCGCAGCGGGACGAACCTACGAGCAGTACTTC.

The CDR3 loop is CASFDFRDFQETQYF. The CDR3 DNA reads TGTGCCAGCTTTGACTTCCGGGACTTCCAAGAGACCCAGTACTTC. This chain connects TRBV21-1 to TRBJ2-5; TRBD2, the table's D call, was not compared with the DNA. TRBV21-1 constitutes a pseudogene. This CDR3 is built from 15 residues.

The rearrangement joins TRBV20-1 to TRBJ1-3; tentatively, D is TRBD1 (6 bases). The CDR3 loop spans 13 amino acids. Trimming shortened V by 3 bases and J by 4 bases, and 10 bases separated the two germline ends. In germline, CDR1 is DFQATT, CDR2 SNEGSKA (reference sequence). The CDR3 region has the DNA TGCAGTGCTAGTCAGGGGTGGGGAAACACCATATATTTT. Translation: CSASQGWGNTIYF.

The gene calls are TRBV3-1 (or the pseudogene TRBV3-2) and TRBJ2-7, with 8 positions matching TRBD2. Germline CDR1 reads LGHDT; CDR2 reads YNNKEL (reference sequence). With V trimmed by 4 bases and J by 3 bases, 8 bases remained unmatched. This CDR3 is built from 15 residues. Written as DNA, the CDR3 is TGTGCCAGCAGCCCCCCAAGCGGGAGTGGCTACGAGCAGTACTTC. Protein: CASSPPSGSGYEQYF.